The 20 T cell receptor beta chains given below trace back to one sample, sequenced in a study of T cell changes during pregnancy in multiple sclerosis. The method was immunoSEQ multiplex PCR; TCRdb's version includes in-frame clones alone and lacks a portion of them. The sample yields under 95,000 clones, approximately 95% seen once. Sample: peripheral blood, taken in the second trimester of pregnancy. The receptors originated from a female donor in good health, enrolled as a control in a pregnancy study.

This clone has a single count. The chain recombines TRBV27 with TRBJ1-1; tentatively, D is TRBD1 (6 bases). Germline V gene sequence: CDR1 MNHEY, CDR2 SMNVEV (reference sequence). The CDR3 spans 12 residues. The V end was cut by 4 bases, the J end by 7 bases, with 10 bases between. The chain's CDR3 is CASSSGHGEAFF. The DNA for the CDR3 is TGTGCCAGCAGTTCGGGACACGGTGAAGCTTTCTTT.

This chain uses TRBV2 with TRBJ1-2; 11 nucleotides agree with TRBD1. The V segment lost 6 bases and the J segment 6 bases; nucleotides outside the gene matches: 6. Germline loops: CDR1 SNHLY, CDR2 FYNNEI. The CDR3 sequence is 14 residues long. The CDR3 DNA reads as TGTGCCAGCAGACGGACAGGGGGCCAAGATGGCTACACCTTC. It is translated as CASRRTGGQDGYTF.

CDR3 DNA sequence: TGTGCCAGCAGTGAACTTCTGACAGGGGGGAACACTGAAGCTTTCTTT. It specifies CASSELLTGGNTEAFF. This sequence joins TRBV6-1 and TRBJ1-1, with 9 bases lining up with TRBD1. Germline V gene lookup returns CDR1 MNHNS and CDR2 SASEGT. This CDR3 is 16 amino acids long. The V segment lost 2 bases and the J segment 1 base; nucleotides outside the gene matches: 5.

This clone has only a few counts. In DNA form, the CDR3 reads TGTGCCAGCAAAGACAGGGGATGGAACACTGAAGCTTTCTTT. As protein: CASKDRGWNTEAFF. The rearrangement links TRBV2 to TRBJ1-1; 8 nucleotides agree with TRBD1. The CDR3 totals 14 residues. J lost 1 base, V lost 7 bases, and 5 bases had no gene match. CDR1 is SNHLY, CDR2 FYNNEI, per germline.

This chain links TRBV4-1 with TRBJ2-3; 9 bases fit TRBD2. J gave up 2 bases and V 3 bases, and 12 bases lay outside the gene matches. Germline V gene sequence: CDR1 MGHRA, CDR2 YSYEKL. The length of the CDR3 is 18 residues. CDR3 coding DNA: TGCGCCAGCAGCCAGCTAGCCGTATCGGGACTAGCCACAGATACGCAGTATTTT. It specifies CASSQLAVSGLATDTQYF.

V gene TRBV5-6 combines with J gene TRBJ2-1; 7 bases align to TRBD2. V was pared by 4 bases and J by 8 bases, with 12 bases of the junction left unmatched. Germline V gene lookup returns CDR1 SGHDT and CDR2 YYEEEE. The CDR3 totals 15 residues. This CDR3 reads CASSPLRERRDEQFF. In DNA form, the CDR3 reads TGTGCCAGCAGCCCCCTGCGGGAGCGTCGCGATGAGCAGTTCTTC.

The chain recombines TRBV6-1 with TRBJ2-5; D perhaps matches TRBD2 (5 bases). The ends were cut back, 5 bases at V and 7 bases at J, with 17 bases in the middle. The CDR3 extends over 14 amino acids. Germline CDR1 reads MNHNS; CDR2 reads SASEGT. The CDR3 DNA reads TGTGCCAGCAGTCCATCCCTACTAGGCGGGACCCAGTACTTC. Amino acids: CASSPSLLGGTQYF.

The chain employs TRBV2 and TRBJ2-5; 7 nucleotides agree with TRBD1. Germline loops: CDR1 SNHLY, CDR2 FYNNEI. Trimming removed 6 bases from V and 0 bases from J; junction bases left unmatched: 4. The length of the CDR3 is 14 residues. CDR3 amino acids: CASRDRSYQETQYF. The CDR3 nucleotides are TGTGCCAGCAGGGACAGGTCCTACCAAGAGACCCAGTACTTC.

The chain carries TRBV7-9 and TRBJ2-7; 9 nucleotides match TRBD1. V trimming: 3 bases; J trimming: 5 bases; junction bases outside the gene matches: 8. Germline-derived CDR1 and CDR2 are SEHNR and FQNEAQ (reference sequence). This CDR3 spans 15 amino acids. The CDR3 spells CASSFAGTGRHEQYF. As DNA, the CDR3 is TGTGCCAGCAGCTTCGCCGGGACAGGGCGGCACGAGCAGTACTTC.

The chain is built from TRBV9 and TRBJ2-5; 12 bases line up with TRBD2. The CDR3 consists of 14 residues. After removal of 2 bases from V and 7 bases from J, the junction contained 3 bases not matched to a gene. Germline V CDR1 and CDR2: SGDLS, YYNGEE. The CDR3 nucleotides are TGTGCCAGCAGCGTGACTAGCGGGGGAGGGACCCAGTACTTC. Its protein is CASSVTSGGGTQYF.

The chain couples TRBV27 to TRBJ2-3, with 8 nucleotides matching TRBD1. The trim removed 6 bases at V and 9 bases at J, leaving 11 bases unmatched. The CDR3 runs to 14 residues. Germline loops: CDR1 MNHEY, CDR2 SMNVEV (reference sequence). CDR3 DNA: TGTGCCAGCAGGACAGGGGTAGGGGTCAGAACGCAGTATTTT. Residues: CASRTGVGVRTQYF.

The V call is TRBV28, the J call TRBJ2-7; TRBD1 matches at 7 bases. V lost 1 base, J lost 3 bases, and 3 bases stayed unmatched. In germline, CDR1 is MDHEN, CDR2 SYDVKM. CDR3 length: 14 residues. CDR3 sequence (DNA): TGTGCCAGCAGTTTATTCGGGACAGACTACGAGCAGTACTTC. It translates to CASSLFGTDYEQYF.

The chain links TRBV29-1 to TRBJ2-5; D is perhaps TRBD1 (6 bases). Germline CDR1 reads SQVTM; CDR2 reads ANQGSEA. The CDR3 loop spans 13 amino acids. V lost 8 bases and J lost 5, with 18 bases in between. The CDR3 bases are TGCAGCATCACGGGCTGGGGGCGGGAGACCCAGTACTTC. Encoded protein: CSITGWGRETQYF.

The genes are TRBV12-5 and TRBJ2-3, with a possible D match to TRBD2 (5 bases). Trimming left V 7 bases short and J 2 bases short, with 10 bases between. Germline V gives CDR1 LGHNT, CDR2 FRNRAP. The CDR3 extends over 13 amino acids. For the CDR3, the DNA is TGTGCTAGTGCCCCCGGGAACACAGATACGCAGTATTTT. It specifies CASAPGNTDTQYF. The full variable domain, rest sourced from reference TRBV12-5 and TRBJ2-3, is DARVTQTPRHKVTEMGQEVTMRCQPILGHNTVFWYRQTMMQGLELLAYFRNRAPLDDSGMPKDRFSAEMPDATLATLKIQPSEPRDSAVYFCASAPGNTDTQYFGPGTRLTVL.

This sequence joins TRBV11-2 and TRBJ2-2; no definite D call. Germline values: CDR1 SGHAT, CDR2 FQNNGV. CDR3 length equals 15 residues. V dropped 1 base and J dropped 9 bases, with 15 bases sitting between them. This CDR3 is CASSLVSRKAWELFF. The CDR3 nucleotides read TGTGCCAGCAGCTTAGTTAGCCGGAAGGCCTGGGAGCTGTTTTTT. The full variable domain, in which reference TRBV11-2 and TRBJ2-2 provide the parts outside the CDR3, is EAGVAQSPRYKIIEKRQSVAFWCNPISGHATLYWYQQILGQGPKLLIQFQNNGVVDDSQLPKDRFSAERLKGVDSTLKIQPAKLEDSAVYLCASSLVSRKAWELFFGEGSRLTVL.

This CDR3 reads CASSLPGQVLNTEAFF. The CDR3 coding sequence is TGTGCCAGCAGCCTTCCGGGACAGGTTCTCAACACTGAAGCTTTCTTT. The chain employs TRBV5-4 and TRBJ1-1, with 8 bases matching TRBD1. The germline CDR1 and CDR2 sequences are SGHNT and YYREEE (reference sequence). The CDR3 runs 16 residues. After removal of 4 bases from V and 2 bases from J, the junction contained 10 bases not matched to a gene.

This clone appeared once. The rearrangement uses TRBV7-8 and TRBJ2-1; D possibly corresponds to TRBD2 (6 bases). Trimming stripped 1 base from V and 7 bases from J, with 14 bases between. From germline, CDR1 is SGHVS and CDR2 FQNEAQ. This CDR3 has 15 amino acids. The DNA for the CDR3 is TGTGCCAGCAGCTTAGTGGGCGGGATGGGGAATGAGCAGTTCTTC. It yields the protein CASSLVGGMGNEQFF.

The rearrangement joins TRBV18 to TRBJ2-7, with 10 bases matching TRBD2. The CDR3 has 13 amino acids. Germline trimming cut 4 bases from V and 3 bases from J; bases unmatched to any gene: 0. Germline lookup yields CDR1 KGHSH and CDR2 LQKENI. The DNA of the CDR3 is TGTGCCAGCTCACTAGCGGGAGGCTACGAGCAGTACTTC. Encoded protein: CASSLAGGYEQYF.

The genes are TRBV4-1 and TRBJ1-4, with 9 bases fitting TRBD1. Germline CDR1 MGHRA, CDR2 YSYEKL. With V trimmed by 1 base and J by 5 bases, 8 bases remained unmatched. The CDR3 loop spans 17 amino acids. Here the CDR3 DNA reads TGCGCCAGCAGCCAAGGAAGAACAGGACAGGGGAATGAAAAACTGTTTTTT. Its translation is CASSQGRTGQGNEKLFF.

The gene calls are TRBV29-1 and TRBJ2-7, with TRBD2 matching 10 bases. Germline values: CDR1 SQVTM, CDR2 ANQGSEA. The junction had 23 bases not matched to a gene; V was cut back by 2 bases and J by 4 bases. The CDR3 runs to 20 residues. CDR3 in DNA: TGCAGCGTTGAATACTGGGGTAGCGGGAGGTTAGAAGTAGGAGGGTACGAGCAGTACTTC. It translates to CSVEYWGSGRLEVGGYEQYF.